A single sample gave rise to the 24 T cell receptor beta chains below, sequenced in a study of blood T cells in healthy people across ages. Through a sample-barcoded 5' primer and a J-beta primer mix, a second PCR was run for roughly 6 to 12 cycles. TCRdb independently ran MiXCR on the 5' RACE reads; one entry per CDR3 protein. The sample lists around 580,000 distinct CDR3 sequences; around 48% were seen once. Sequencing was carried out using blood. The receptors were sampled from an elderly man in good health.

This clonotype appeared once. This chain connects TRBV3-1 to TRBJ1-6, with D tentatively TRBD1 (5 bases). Germline CDR1 reads LGHDT; CDR2 reads YNNKEL (reference sequence). V shed 7 bases and J shed 6 bases, with 16 bases lying between them. This CDR3 is 15 amino acids long. This chain's CDR3 is CASKGRGDGNSPLHF. Here the CDR3 DNA reads TGTGCCAGCAAAGGTCGTGGGGACGGTAATTCACCCCTCCACTTT. Looking up the rest from reference TRBV3-1 and TRBJ1-6 gives the full variable domain: DTAVSQTPKYLVTQMGNDKSIKCEQNLGHDTMYWYKQDSKKFLKIMFSYNNKELIINETVPNRFSPKSPDKAHLNLHINSLELGDSAVYFCASKGRGDGNSPLHFGNGTRLTVT.

The chain combines TRBV7-4 with TRBJ2-3; no clear D gene. The ends were cut back, 2 bases at V and 0 bases at J, with 15 bases in the middle. The length of the CDR3 is 17 residues. The germline gives CDR1 SGHVT, CDR2 SQSDAQ. The CDR3 DNA reads TGTGCCAGCAGCTTATTTCCTGCCTCCTCTAGCACAGATACGCAGTATTTT. Translating gives CASSLFPASSSTDTQYF. Drawing the rest from reference TRBV7-4 and TRBJ2-3, the complete variable domain is GAGVSQSPRYKVAKRGRDVALRCDSISGHVTLYWYRQTLGQGSEVLTYSQSDAQRDKSGRPSGRFSAERPERSVSTLKIQRTEQGDSAVYLCASSLFPASSSTDTQYFGPGTRLTVL.

V is TRBV7-2 and J is TRBJ2-3, with D tentatively TRBD2 (5 bases). The length of the CDR3 is 15 residues. Germline V gene sequence: CDR1 SGHTA, CDR2 FQGNSA. Deletions cut 2 bases from V and 6 bases from J, with 15 bases between. Here the CDR3 reads CASSLSLALLDTQYF. The CDR3 nucleotides are TGTGCCAGCAGCTTAAGCCTAGCCCTCCTCGATACGCAGTATTTT.

This sequence joins TRBV29-1 and TRBJ2-7; the match to TRBD1 covers 7 bases. Germline CDR1 reads SQVTM; CDR2 reads ANQGSEA. CDR3 length equals 12 residues. J gave up 7 bases and V 4 bases, and 7 bases lay outside the gene matches. The CDR3 DNA sequence: TGCAGCGTTGGACCTCAGGGGGAAGAGCAGTACTTC. It specifies CSVGPQGEEQYF.

The table lists this clonotype with many counts. The gene calls are TRBV6-5 and TRBJ2-7, with 8 bases lining up with TRBD2. Germline trimming cut 4 bases from V and 7 bases from J; bases unmatched to any gene: 12. CDR3 length: 15 amino acids. From germline, CDR1 is MNHEY and CDR2 SVGAGI. The CDR3: CASSFRLARSREQYF. CDR3 DNA sequence: TGTGCCAGCAGTTTCAGACTAGCGAGATCTCGGGAGCAGTACTTC.

Turning to this clonotype: An end of the junction does not agree with germline; a read error may underlie this. This sequence joins TRBV12-3 or TRBV12-4 and TRBJ2-1; 8 nucleotides agree with TRBD2. The CDR3 is made up of 16 amino acids. The CDR3 DNA is TGTGCCAGCAGCCACCCGGGACTAGTGCGCTACAATGAGCGGTTCTTC. As protein: CASSHPGLVRYNERFF.

The V and J genes are TRBV27 and TRBJ1-2; possible D gene TRBD1, 6 bases. With 6 bases removed from V and 3 bases from J, the gap between germline ends came to 8 bases. CDR1 is MNHEY, CDR2 SMNVEV, per germline (reference sequence). The CDR3 length is 12 residues. The CDR3 DNA is TGTGCCAGCAGAACAGGGTACTATGGCTACACCTTC. Protein: CASRTGYYGYTF.

Many counts were recorded for this clonotype. This chain uses TRBV6-5 with TRBJ2-7; D is possibly TRBD1 (5 bases). The germline V gene encodes CDR1 MNHEY and CDR2 SVGAGI. The CDR3 spans 13 residues. Trimming cost V 4 bases and J 7 bases, with 14 bases left between them. DNA of the CDR3: TGTGCCAGCAGTTCACGGGTAGCAGGGGAGCAGTACTTC. This sequence encodes CASSSRVAGEQYF.

J is TRBJ2-6 and V is TRBV10-3, with D maybe TRBD1 (5 bases). Germline CDR1 and CDR2: ENHRY and SYGVKD. Trimming removed 3 bases from V and 3 bases from J, with 9 bases in between. This CDR3 has 15 amino acids. CDR3: CAISDSGFGANVLTF. The CDR3 DNA follows: TGTGCCATCAGTGACTCAGGGTTTGGGGCCAACGTCCTGACTTTC.

This chain links TRBV4-1 with TRBJ2-7, with D possibly matching TRBD1 (5 bases). Germline V gene lookup returns CDR1 MGHRA and CDR2 YSYEKL. This CDR3 spans 17 amino acids. V lost 4 bases and J 6 bases, leaving 25 bases between the germline ends. CDR3 loop: CASSRGWGPGASSEQYF. The CDR3 bases are TGCGCCAGCAGCCGGGGCTGGGGTCCTGGCGCTTCTTCCGAGCAGTACTTC.

V is TRBV5-6 and J is TRBJ1-2; D possibly corresponds to TRBD1 (6 bases). Germline V gene sequence: CDR1 SGHDT, CDR2 YYEEEE. V was trimmed by 4 bases and J by 2 bases, leaving 12 bases between them. The CDR3 has 14 amino acids. CDR3 nucleotides: TGTGCCAGCAGCCCTGGACAGTTCAACTATGGCTACACCTTC. The encoded protein is CASSPGQFNYGYTF.

This clonotype was counted many times. The rearrangement uses TRBV6-2 or TRBV6-3 and TRBJ2-7; tentatively, D is TRBD1 or TRBD2 (5 bases each). The CDR3 spans 15 residues. In germline, CDR1 is MNHEY, CDR2 SVGEGT. The V and J ends lost 2 bases and 0 bases respectively, with 11 bases between them. CDR3 in amino acids: CASSYPDGASYEQYF. The CDR3 DNA reads as TGTGCCAGCAGTTACCCGGACGGGGCCTCCTACGAGCAGTACTTC.

The chain combines TRBV3-1 with TRBJ2-5; possible D gene TRBD2, 5 bases. This CDR3 contains 13 residues. V lost 1 base to trimming and J lost 4 bases, with 7 bases between them. CDR1 is LGHDT, CDR2 YNNKEL, per germline (reference sequence). CDR3 loop: CASSQGGSETQYF. For the CDR3, the DNA is TGTGCCAGCAGCCAAGGAGGGTCAGAGACCCAGTACTTC.

V gene TRBV10-3 combines with J gene TRBJ2-5; possibly TRBD2 for D (6 bases). The CDR3 spans 15 residues. V lost 3 bases and J lost 2, with 13 bases in between. The germline V gene encodes CDR1 ENHRY and CDR2 SYGVKD. CDR3 sequence reads: CAISDLNSGQETQYF. The CDR3 region has the DNA TGTGCCATCAGTGACTTGAATAGCGGACAAGAGACCCAGTACTTC.

This chain uses TRBV20-1 with TRBJ1-2; D unclear. With 8 bases removed from V and 6 bases from J, the gap between germline ends came to 13 bases. The CDR3 covers 11 residues. CDR1 is DFQATT and CDR2 is SNEGSKA in the germline V gene (reference sequence). The CDR3 is CSPFSGNGYTF. The CDR3 region has the DNA TGCAGTCCCTTCAGCGGGAATGGCTACACCTTC.

The chain employs TRBV20-1 and TRBJ2-3; TRBD2 matches at 12 bases. Germline CDR1 is DFQATT and CDR2 is SNEGSKA (reference sequence). V lost 0 bases, J lost 5 bases, and 6 bases stayed unmatched. The CDR3 extends over 16 amino acids. CDR3 amino acids: CSARDSSGGAEDTQYF. The CDR3 DNA reads as TGCAGTGCTAGAGACTCTAGCGGGGGGGCAGAAGATACGCAGTATTTT.

This chain connects TRBV20-1 to TRBJ2-7; 12 bases are a match to TRBD1. V trimming: 0 bases; J trimming: 3 bases; junction bases outside the gene matches: 6. The germline CDR1 and CDR2 sequences are DFQATT and SNEGSKA (reference sequence). The length of the CDR3 is 16 residues. The chain's CDR3 is CSAREMGQGAFYEQYF. For the CDR3, the DNA is TGCAGTGCTAGAGAGATGGGACAGGGGGCATTCTACGAGCAGTACTTC.

The rearrangement uses TRBV24-1 and TRBJ1-1; D remains unclear. Germline CDR1 and CDR2: KGHDR and SFDVKD. The length of the CDR3 is 11 residues. The V gene lost 1 base and the J gene lost 11 bases, with 7 bases spanning the gap. This chain's CDR3 is CATSDFQRAFF. In nucleotides, the CDR3 is TGTGCCACCAGTGATTTCCAGCGGGCTTTCTTT.

The V and J genes are TRBV11-2 and TRBJ2-5; no reliable D call. Per the germline V gene, CDR1 is SGHAT and CDR2 is FQNNGV. With 3 bases removed from V and 1 base from J, the gap between germline ends came to 9 bases. The CDR3 has 14 residues. The CDR3 sequence: CASSFTRFQETQYF. The CDR3 region has the DNA TGTGCCAGCAGCTTTACCAGATTCCAAGAGACCCAGTACTTC.

This clonotype was counted once. The J gene is TRBJ1-5, the V gene TRBV24-1; the D is unclear. The germline CDR1 and CDR2 sequences are KGHDR and SFDVKD. V was clipped by 2 bases and J by 5 bases, with 6 bases between them. CDR3 length: 13 amino acids. The CDR3 DNA is TGTGCCACCAGTGATTCCGGGCATCAGCCCCAGCATTTT. The encoded protein is CATSDSGHQPQHF.

This chain connects TRBV7-6 to TRBJ2-3; D remains unclear. Germline-derived CDR1 and CDR2 are SGHVS and FNYEAQ. V lost 5 bases and J lost 5, with 11 bases in between. This CDR3 is built from 13 residues. DNA of the CDR3: TGTGCCAGCAGCCAGCTGGACCTAGATACGCAGTATTTT. Translation: CASSQLDLDTQYF. The full variable domain, with the rest looked up from reference TRBV7-6 and TRBJ2-3, is GAGVSQSPRYKVTKRGQDVALRCDPISGHVSLYWYRQALGQGPEFLTYFNYEAQQDKSGLPNDRFSAERPEGSISTLTIQRTEQRDSAMYRCASSQLDLDTQYFGPGTRLTVL.

In the case of this clonotype: A read error may be the cause here, since a much bigger clone is one base away. The chain joins TRBV6-6 to TRBJ1-6, with D tentatively TRBD1 (5 bases). Germline CDR1 reads MNHNY; CDR2 reads SVGAGI (reference sequence). Trimming removed 8 bases at V and 9 bases at J, with 14 bases between. This CDR3 contains 13 residues. The CDR3 DNA reads TGTGCCAGCGGGGCCTCGGGGAGTTCACCCCTCCACTTT. Protein sequence: CASGASGSSPLHF.

The V gene is TRBV25-1, the J gene TRBJ1-1; D ambiguous. This CDR3 has 11 amino acids. CDR1 is MGHDK and CDR2 is SYGVNS in the germline V gene. V was trimmed by 3 bases and J by 13 bases, leaving 12 bases between them. The CDR3 loop reads CASSEFKRSFF. The DNA for the CDR3 is TGTGCCAGCAGTGAGTTTAAGAGGAGTTTCTTT.

This clonotype was observed a handful of times. The chain carries TRBV20-1 and TRBJ2-1; 7 bases map to TRBD2. The CDR3 length is 15 residues. The trim removed 0 bases at V and 2 bases at J, leaving 4 bases unmatched. CDR1 is DFQATT, CDR2 SNEGSKA, per germline (reference sequence). CDR3 nucleotide sequence: TGCAGTGCTAGAGATCGTGCGGGGGCCTACAATGAGCAGTTCTTC. It yields the protein CSARDRAGAYNEQFF.